This T cell receptor beta chain originates from a study of T cells in Graves' hyperthyroidism and ophthalmopathy (dated by TCRdb to between 2018 and 2021). Looking at the study overall: Peripheral blood was sampled at the time of initial diagnosis, prior to any treatment. For training and testing, the 110 or so patients in the discovery cohort were randomly divided in a 7:3 ratio. After sampling, hyperthyroidism patients received methimazole starting at 30 mg daily, and ophthalmopathy patients received high-dose intravenous methylprednisolone. Thyroid tissue and blood T-cell repertoires from six Graves' hyperthyroidism patients were also compared in the study. To identify TCR V-J signatures that set the groups apart, the researchers used a discovery cohort of about a hundred patients, made up of some 41 with Graves' ophthalmopathy and some 55 with stable Graves' hyperthyroidism. Prospective prediction of ophthalmopathy was tested in an independent validation cohort consisting of some 19 hyperthyroidism patients and about 17 patients who later progressed to ophthalmopathy. TCR Vbeta CDR3 sequencing of 135 peripheral blood samples (under 45 ophthalmopathy, about 74 hyperthyroidism and roughly 17 progressor patients) is reported in the paper.

Paper-wide results and their limitations: During validation, the model predicted progression to ophthalmopathy a median of around 7 months ahead of onset, with more than 55% sensitivity and more than 72% specificity. Ophthalmopathy was separated from stable hyperthyroidism by a 13 V-J signature model, with over 85% sensitivity and about 81% specificity obtained in cross-validation and 80%/75% obtained in testing. Sample size was not statistically predetermined, and investigators were not blinded to group allocation. Most expanded thyroid clonotypes (frequency above 0.001) were also detected in blood, suggesting blood repertoires may reflect thyroid immune responses.

This clonotype was detected many times. The clone's antigen remains unknown. No per-base quality is available; no much larger clone lies one base away. In the ophthalmopathy patients, disease was moderately to severely active, with a Clinical Activity Score of 3 or more, a NOSPECS grade of 4 or more, and a duration of less than 3 months. Any patient with an uncontrolled infection, another autoimmune disease, pregnancy or lactation was excluded. Diagnoses were based on clinical symptoms, serum thyroxine and TRAb, thyroid ultrasound and orbital computed tomography. Ficoll-Paque density gradient centrifugation was used to isolate PBMCs from 8 to 10 ml of fresh peripheral blood. Total RNA was extracted with Trizol reagent, and quality was checked on an Agilent 2100 Bioanalyzer. Unmatched junction bases come to 18, with V trimmed by 7 bases and J by 7 bases. CDR1 and CDR2, looked up from the germline V gene, are SGHAT and FQNNGV. Including the terminal cysteine and phenylalanine, the CDR3 comprises 17 residues. The only DNA kept is the CDR3, 51 bases in frame from the first base.

TCR beta CDR3 regions were amplified from RNA transcripts. The first round of RT-PCR for the TCR CDR3 was performed with the HTBI primer set and the Qiagen OneStep RT-PCR kit. Libraries were constructed in a second round of multiplex PCR, after which size selection and purification were carried out. Sequencing of the libraries was done on an Illumina HiSeq2000 using paired-end 100 bp reads. Regarding the original processing steps: SOAPnuke was used to process the raw data, throwing out any read that contained adapters or uncalled bases, had a mean Phred below 15, or lacked an exact constant-primer or identifier match. COPE v1.2.5 was used to merge high-quality paired reads, and clonotypes were defined as unique nucleotide sequences. MiTCR v1.1 was used to align the clonotypes against IMGT TRBV, TRBD and TRBJ reference segments. Analysis was restricted to V-J combinations with a frequency above 0.0001, which covered 99.2% of repertoires. The TCS score was defined as the ratio of F50 (clonal expansion) to E x V (chaos), calculated using BLOSUM62-based TCRdist between CDR3 peptides within each V-J. Welch's t-statistics and random forest reduced fewer than 600 V-J features to 13, which were used in a naive Bayes classifier (R e1071). TCRdb trimmed the raw reads at Q25, called clones with MiXCR and kept productive beta chains. Every distinct CDR3 protein forms one entry, paired with its most common genes and DNA. These V and J calls originate from TCRdb's pipeline instead of the authors' own analysis. Here the sample has approximately 380,000 distinct CDR3 sequences; over 12% occur a single time. The biggest ten clones account for 28% of the sample.

Sequenced: blood. This TCR was sampled from a man aged 45-65 years with Graves' ophthalmopathy. Here the chain combines TRBV11-2 and TRBJ2-1, with 8 junctional bases fitting TRBD1. In nucleotide form, the sequence is TGTGCCAGCATCGAAGATGGGCAGGGGGCACAGGTAAATGAGCAGTTCTTC. Translated, this is CASIEDGQGAQVNEQFF.